This T cell receptor beta chain was identified during a study of blood T cell repertoires in COVID-19. Study background: The United States, Italy and Spain were the sources of the acute and convalescent COVID-19 samples. T cells, B-cell-depleted T cells, or PBMCs provided the cDNA or gDNA that served as material.

Trimming cost V 4 bases and J 2 bases; bases outside gene matches: 5. This CDR3 is built from 15 residues. Germline V lookup: CDR1 LNHDA, CDR2 SQIVND (reference sequence). The data were produced by immunoSEQ multiplex PCR, yet TCRdb's version contains in-frame clones alone and is incomplete. The sample consists of 250,000 or so clones, nearly 90% of them appearing once. The sample was peripheral blood. This rearrangement joins TRBV19 to TRBJ1-3; 7 bases align to TRBD1. The receptor was isolated from a woman aged 35 to 49 who had recovered from COVID-19. CDR3 in amino acids: CASSTQDRTGNTIYF. Written as DNA, the CDR3 is TGTGCCAGTAGTACACAGGACAGGACTGGAAACACCATATATTTT.